This TCR beta chain originates from a study of blood T cell repertoires in COVID-19. For the study at large: The United States, Italy and Spain were the sources of the acute and convalescent COVID-19 samples. Sources were T cells, B-cell-depleted T cells, or PBMCs; the material itself was cDNA or gDNA.

The ends were cut back, 2 bases at V and 3 bases at J, with 14 bases in the middle. Germline-derived CDR1 and CDR2 are MNHEY and SMNVEV (reference sequence). This CDR3 has 15 residues. In the original workflow: How many nucleated cells were present was estimated from reference gene primer amplification. Repertoires were generated with immunoSEQ multiplex PCR, while TCRdb's copy carries only in-frame clones and drops some. V and J calls and clone size are as listed in that table; D and trimming were resolved from the DNA. The repertoire holds about 210,000 clones, with about 91% as singletons. The V and J genes are TRBV27 and TRBJ2-7, with D tentatively TRBD2 (6 bases). This clonotype was obtained from a man aged 18 to 29 with active or convalescent COVID-19. Sample: peripheral blood. As DNA, the CDR3 is TGTGCCAGCAGTTTAGGCGGGAACGGCCTCTACGAGCAGTACTTC. Translation: CASSLGGNGLYEQYF.